Below are 5 T cell receptor beta chains sequenced from a single sample in a study of blood T cell repertoires in COVID-19. The table came from immunoSEQ multiplex PCR; TCRdb's copy has only in-frame clones and leaves some out. The data show around 250,000 clones, about 87% seen once. Sequenced sample: peripheral blood. The receptor source for this set is a woman aged 65 to 85 with active or convalescent COVID-19.

This clone was seen more than once but under ten times. The chain carries TRBV27 and TRBJ1-1, with D perhaps matching TRBD1 (6 bases). The CDR3 is 15 amino acids. V was trimmed by 0 bases and J by 6 bases, leaving 14 bases between them. Per the germline V gene, CDR1 is MNHEY and CDR2 is SMNVEV (reference sequence). CDR3 residues: CASSLSRGAFAEAFF. The CDR3 nucleotides read TGTGCCAGCAGTTTATCTCGGGGGGCATTCGCTGAAGCTTTCTTT.

This CDR3 reads CASSFAGSTIRNTIYF. DNA for the CDR3: TGTGCCAGCAGCTTCGCGGGTTCGACAATCCGAAACACCATATATTTT. The V and J genes are TRBV5-6 and TRBJ1-3; the D is unclear. Between the trimmed V and J ends, which lost 2 bases and 5 bases, there was a span of 17 bases. Germline CDR1 SGHDT, CDR2 YYEEEE. The CDR3 has 16 amino acids.

This clone was seen just once. V is TRBV19 and J is TRBJ2-1; perhaps TRBD2 as D (6 bases). With 2 bases removed from V and 7 bases from J, the gap between germline ends came to 18 bases. The CDR3 totals 16 residues. CDR1 LNHDA and CDR2 SQIVND come from the germline V gene (reference sequence). CDR3 sequence reads: CASSIRWTRGGNEQFF. CDR3 bases: TGTGCCAGTAGTATAAGATGGACCCGGGGAGGTAATGAGCAGTTCTTC.

This clone was detected once. The V call is TRBV5-1, the J call TRBJ2-1; the D gene is possibly TRBD2 (7 bases). V gave up 6 bases and J gave up 5 bases, with 18 bases separating them. Germline-derived CDR1 and CDR2 are SGHRS and YFSETQ. This CDR3 comprises 15 residues. In nucleotides, the CDR3 is TGCGCCAGCACCCTGGAAGGGGGGGCCCACAATGAGCAGTTCTTC. It codes for CASTLEGGAHNEQFF.

The chain employs TRBV18 and TRBJ1-6, with 10 bases matching TRBD1. There are 14 residues in the CDR3. V shed 6 bases, J shed 9 bases, and the junction held 5 bases outside the gene matches. Germline V gene sequence: CDR1 KGHSH, CDR2 LQKENI. The chain's CDR3 is CASSPGQGLSPLHF. DNA of the CDR3: TGTGCCAGCTCGCCGGGACAGGGGCTTTCACCCCTCCACTTT.